The next 32 T cell receptor beta chains were all read from a single sample in a study of shared clonotypes between healthy human individuals. Using immunoSEQ multiplex PCR, the repertoire was profiled, and TCRdb retains in-frame clones only, with some absent. The table records 2 million to 2.5 million clones, 80% to 95% of them present only once. Sequences were obtained from naive CD4+ T cells from PBMCs. The subset denotes: CD45RA+ positively selected. The receptors shown here come from a young man in good health. Some clones in this sample may be carry-over from other donors' samples.

The gene calls are TRBV5-4 and TRBJ2-2; 10 nucleotides agree with TRBD1. After removal of 3 bases from V and 6 bases from J, the junction contained 8 bases not matched to a gene. The V gene's germline CDR1 is SGHNT and CDR2 YYREEE (reference sequence). The length of the CDR3 is 16 residues. Here the CDR3 reads CASSSPGTGVSGELFF. The CDR3 region has the DNA TGTGCCAGCAGCTCACCCGGGACAGGGGTATCCGGGGAGCTGTTTTTT. The full variable domain, completed using reference TRBV5-4 and TRBJ2-2, is ETGVTQSPTHLIKTRGQQVTLRCSSQSGHNTVSWYQQALGQGPQFIFQYYREEENGRGNFPPRFSGLQFPNYSSELNVNALELDDSALYLCASSSPGTGVSGELFFGEGSRLTVL.

The V and J genes are TRBV6-5 and TRBJ2-2; the match to TRBD1 covers 7 bases. Germline CDR1 MNHEY, CDR2 SVGAGI. The CDR3 has 13 residues. The V segment lost 2 bases and the J segment 6 bases; nucleotides outside the gene matches: 0. The CDR3 region has the DNA TGTGCCAGCAGTTACCAGGGGGCCGGGGAGCTGTTTTTT. Residues: CASSYQGAGELFF.

This clone was seen a single time. The chain links TRBV6-1 to TRBJ1-5; D might be TRBD1 (6 bases). The CDR3 has 12 residues. The V gene's germline CDR1 is MNHNS and CDR2 SASEGT. V dropped 10 bases and J dropped 3 bases, with 10 bases sitting between them. CDR3 in amino acids: CAIQGYNQPQHF. CDR3 bases: TGTGCCATTCAGGGGTACAATCAGCCCCAGCATTTT.

The V call is TRBV6-6, the J call TRBJ2-3; the match to TRBD2 covers 10 bases. The CDR3 runs to 14 residues. V was clipped by 6 bases and J by 5 bases; unmatched bases: 5. Germline V gene data show CDR1 as MNHNY and CDR2 as SVGAGI (reference sequence). The CDR3 coding sequence is TGTGCCAGCAGCCGAAGACTAGCGGGAGATACGCAGTATTTT. Its protein product is CASSRRLAGDTQYF.

V and J are TRBV28 and TRBJ2-7; D may be TRBD2 (6 bases). Trimming shortened V by 9 bases and J by 3 bases, and 15 bases separated the two germline ends. CDR3 length equals 13 residues. Per germline, CDR1 MDHEN and CDR2 SYDVKM. The CDR3 bases are TGTGCCAGTCGGGAGCCGATCAACTACGAGCAGTACTTC. Translating it yields CASREPINYEQYF.

This clone appeared once. This chain links TRBV6-5 with TRBJ2-2, with 11 bases lining up with TRBD2. The CDR3 runs 15 residues. CDR1 MNHEY and CDR2 SVGAGI come from the germline V gene. Trimming at V came to 3 bases and at J to 6 bases, leaving 3 bases not matched to a gene. For the CDR3, the DNA is TGTGCCAGCAGTTATAGCGGGAGGGCCGCCGGGGAGCTGTTTTTT. It is translated as CASSYSGRAAGELFF.

The rearrangement links TRBV10-3 to TRBJ2-3; unclear D gene. Trimming removed 10 bases from V and 3 bases from J, with 20 bases in between. The CDR3 spans 15 residues. The germline CDR1 and CDR2 sequences are ENHRY and SYGVKD. The CDR3, as DNA: TGTGCCACCGAGGAGAGGAAAATGGGGACAGATACGCAGTATTTT. This encodes CATEERKMGTDTQYF.

The rearrangement uses TRBV2 and TRBJ1-5, with a weak D call TRBD1 (5 bases). V was pared by 6 bases and J by 3 bases, with 18 bases between. The CDR3 extends over 16 amino acids. Germline V CDR1 and CDR2: SNHLY, FYNNEI. CDR3 coding DNA: TGTGCCAGCAGCGAGGCGGTGGGGCTCGACAATCAGCCCCAGCATTTT. Translated, it gives CASSEAVGLDNQPQHF.

This chain uses TRBV12-2 with TRBJ2-1; the table's D call TRBD1 went unverified against the DNA. TRBV12-2 is an annotated pseudogene. CDR3 size: 17 residues. CDR3 coding DNA: TGTGCAAGTCGCTTAGGAGAACAGGCCCCCGGGCGGAATGAGCAGTTCTTC. Translated: CASRLGEQAPGRNEQFF.

This sequence joins TRBV15 and TRBJ2-5; D is unclear. The CDR3 runs to 14 residues. The germline V and J ends were trimmed by 1 base and 7 bases, with 13 bases remaining between them. From germline, CDR1 is LNHNV and CDR2 YYDKDF (reference sequence). The CDR3 nucleotides are TGTGCCACCAGCAGAGCACTCCCCTCGGGGACCCAGTACTTC. Protein: CATSRALPSGTQYF. The whole variable domain, filled in from reference TRBV15 and TRBJ2-5, reads DAMVIQNPRYQVTQFGKPVTLSCSQTLNHNVMYWYQQKSSQAPKLLFHYYDKDFNNEADTPDNFQSRRPNTSFCFLDIRSPGLGDTAMYLCATSRALPSGTQYFGPGTRLLVL.

V is TRBV5-1 and J is TRBJ2-3, with 9 positions matching TRBD2. J gave up 4 bases and V 2 bases, and 8 bases lay outside the gene matches. The CDR3 has 16 residues. Per the germline V gene, CDR1 is SGHRS and CDR2 is YFSETQ. The CDR3 region is CASSLPLAGEADTQYF. In nucleotides, the CDR3 is TGCGCCAGCAGCTTACCATTAGCGGGAGAGGCAGATACGCAGTATTTT.

CDR3 loop: CASAAASHTEAFF. The CDR3 DNA reads as TGTGCCAGCGCCGCAGCATCTCACACTGAAGCTTTCTTT. This chain links TRBV11-3 with TRBJ1-1, with unresolved D. Trimming removed 8 bases at V and 3 bases at J, with 13 bases between. CDR1 is SGHNT and CDR2 is YENEEA in the germline V gene. The CDR3 covers 13 residues. Supplemented by reference TRBV11-3 and TRBJ1-1, the full variable domain reads EAGVVQSPRYKIIEKKQPVAFWCNPISGHNTLYWYLQNLGQGPELLIRYENEEAVDDSQLPKDRFSAERLKGVDSTLKIQPAELGDSAVYLCASAAASHTEAFFGQGTRLTVV.

This sequence joins TRBV28 and TRBJ1-2; TRBD1 might be the D (5 bases). V was clipped by 6 bases and J by 3 bases, with 14 bases between them. This CDR3 has 14 residues. The germline CDR1 and CDR2 sequences are MDHEN and SYDVKM. Here the CDR3 DNA reads TGTGCCAGCAGAGTGGGCCGGGGGTACTATGGCTACACCTTC. Its translation: CASRVGRGYYGYTF.

The chain uses TRBV2 and TRBJ2-2; 8 bases agree with TRBD2. J gave up 3 bases and V 3 bases, and 6 bases lay outside the gene matches. The CDR3 length is 16 residues. Per the germline V gene, CDR1 is SNHLY and CDR2 is FYNNEI. DNA for the CDR3: TGTGCCAGCAGTGAGAGGGCGGGAGGACACACCGGGGAGCTGTTTTTT. Its translation: CASSERAGGHTGELFF.

The rearrangement links TRBV5-1 to TRBJ2-2; D may be TRBD1 (6 bases). V lost 2 bases and J 5 bases, leaving 10 bases between the germline ends. The CDR3 contains 14 residues. Germline lookup yields CDR1 SGHRS and CDR2 YFSETQ. CDR3 residues: CASSFQGWTGELFF. The CDR3 DNA reads as TGCGCCAGCAGCTTTCAGGGGTGGACCGGGGAGCTGTTTTTT.

The chain recombines TRBV10-3 with TRBJ2-5; perhaps TRBD1 as D (6 bases). The J call may be mistaken, given a closer DNA end match to TRBJ2-7. The CDR3 is 16 amino acids. CDR1 is ENHRY, CDR2 SYGVKD, per germline. The CDR3 nucleotides read TGTGCCATCAGTGAGTCGAGGGGGAGTAAGTCCTACGAGCAGTACTTC. This codes for CAISESRGSKSYEQYF.

This rearrangement joins TRBV2 to TRBJ2-2; 11 bases line up with TRBD2. With 6 bases clipped from V and 2 bases from J, the junction kept 5 bases outside the gene matches. This CDR3 comprises 16 residues. Looked up from germline, CDR1 is SNHLY and CDR2 is FYNNEI. The CDR3 region has the DNA TGTGCCAGCAGGGGACTAGCGGCCTTTAACACCGGGGAGCTGTTTTTT. Amino acid sequence: CASRGLAAFNTGELFF.

The V call is TRBV10-1, the J call TRBJ1-2; D call uncertain. The V and J ends lost 11 bases and 0 bases respectively, with 1 base between them. Looked up from germline, CDR1 is WNHNN and CDR2 is SYGVQD (reference sequence). The CDR3 sequence is 9 residues long. CDR3 sequence: CAPNYGYTF. The DNA for the CDR3 is TGCGCCCCTAACTATGGCTACACCTTC.

The rearrangement uses TRBV5-1 and TRBJ2-5; D ambiguous. The CDR3 sequence is 13 residues long. The V end lost 3 bases, the J end lost 5 bases, and 11 bases lay between the germline ends. Germline values: CDR1 SGHRS, CDR2 YFSETQ. CDR3 residues: CASSWLGYETQYF. The CDR3 DNA follows: TGCGCCAGCAGCTGGCTAGGATATGAGACCCAGTACTTC.

This clone occurred once. The V call is TRBV28, the J call TRBJ2-3, with D hard to call. V was clipped by 4 bases and J by 10 bases, with 15 bases between them. CDR1 is MDHEN and CDR2 is SYDVKM in the germline V gene. This CDR3 spans 13 amino acids. CDR3 coding DNA: TGTGCCAGCAGTTCCTACAGAGAAGAAGCGCAGTATTTT. This gives the protein CASSSYREEAQYF.

The chain combines TRBV9 with TRBJ1-4; TRBD1 might be the D (6 bases). V was trimmed by 5 bases and J by 3 bases, leaving 11 bases between them. CDR1 and CDR2 (germline): SGDLS, YYNGEE. CDR3 length: 14 amino acids. Written as DNA, the CDR3 is TGTGCCAGCAGTCCACAGGGTTCTAATGAAAAACTGTTTTTT. Translating it yields CASSPQGSNEKLFF.

The chain combines TRBV27 with TRBJ2-7; 10 positions match TRBD1. The germline gives CDR1 MNHEY, CDR2 SMNVEV (reference sequence). The CDR3 covers 20 residues. Trimming removed 5 bases from V and 0 bases from J; junction bases left unmatched: 19. CDR3 sequence: CASSGTRRRDRGISSYEQYF. The CDR3 DNA is TGTGCCAGCAGTGGGACGCGACGCAGGGACAGGGGTATAAGCTCCTACGAGCAGTACTTC.

On this clone itself: The sample contains more than one DNA sequence encoding this CDR3. The chain uses TRBV2 and TRBJ1-2; D perhaps matches TRBD1 (6 bases). This CDR3 is built from 13 residues. V gave up 3 bases and J gave up 4 bases, with 9 bases separating them. Germline V gene data show CDR1 as SNHLY and CDR2 as FYNNEI. DNA for the CDR3: TGTGCCAGCAGTGATCGGGGGCCCTATGGCTACACCTTC. This translates into CASSDRGPYGYTF.

This clone was seen only once. In DNA, the CDR3 is TGTGCCAGCAGGGCCTGGAAGTCGGGGGCCAAAAACATTCAGTACTTC. Protein product: CASRAWKSGAKNIQYF. The rearrangement links TRBV5-4 to TRBJ2-4, with D tentatively TRBD2 (5 bases). The germline V gene has CDR1 SGHNT and CDR2 YYREEE (reference sequence). Trimming removed 5 bases at V and 1 base at J, with 16 bases between. This CDR3 has 16 residues.

The gene calls are TRBV7-9 and TRBJ1-1; 7 bases fit TRBD1. Germline V gene lookup returns CDR1 SEHNR and CDR2 FQNEAQ (reference sequence). The CDR3 extends over 15 amino acids. The J segment lost 0 bases and the V segment lost 4 bases, leaving 5 bases of the junction unmatched. The CDR3 spells CASSSDRAMNTEAFF. The CDR3 region has the DNA TGTGCCAGCAGCTCCGACAGGGCCATGAACACTGAAGCTTTCTTT.

J is TRBJ2-5 and V is TRBV5-1; 11 bases match TRBD2. V trimming: 4 bases; J trimming: 0 bases; junction bases outside the gene matches: 5. Germline lookup yields CDR1 SGHRS and CDR2 YFSETQ. CDR3 length equals 16 residues. CDR3 nucleotide sequence: TGCGCCAGCAGCCTTCGACTAGCGGGGTACCAAGAGACCCAGTACTTC. This encodes CASSLRLAGYQETQYF. Variable domain in full (rest from reference TRBV5-1 and TRBJ2-5): KAGVTQTPRYLIKTRGQQVTLSCSPISGHRSVSWYQQTPGQGLQFLFEYFSETQRNKGNFPGRFSGRQFSNSRSEMNVSTLELGDSALYLCASSLRLAGYQETQYFGPGTRLLVL.

CDR3 sequence: CASEAGTSGNTGELFF. CDR3 sequence (DNA): TGCGCCAGCGAGGCGGGGACTAGCGGGAACACCGGGGAGCTGTTTTTT. The chain is built from TRBV5-1 and TRBJ2-2, with 11 positions matching TRBD2. Germline values: CDR1 SGHRS, CDR2 YFSETQ. This CDR3 spans 16 amino acids. After removal of 7 bases from V and 1 base from J, the junction contained 6 bases not matched to a gene.

Of note for this clone: The same CDR3 also results from other DNA sequences found in this sample. The rearrangement joins TRBV5-1 to TRBJ2-7; 9 bases align to TRBD1. The CDR3 loop spans 14 amino acids. Germline lookup yields CDR1 SGHRS and CDR2 YFSETQ. V shed 2 bases, J shed 2 bases, and the junction held 2 bases outside the gene matches. CDR3: CASSLRTGAYEQYF. The CDR3 bases are TGCGCCAGCAGCTTACGGACAGGGGCCTACGAGCAGTACTTC.

V and J are TRBV19 and TRBJ2-4; tentative D call: TRBD1 (5 bases). Germline V gene lookup returns CDR1 LNHDA and CDR2 SQIVND (reference sequence). Trimming pared 1 base from V and 4 bases from J, leaving 11 bases between. The CDR3 length is 15 residues. CDR3 sequence: CASSIGVRAKNIQYF. In DNA form, the CDR3 reads TGTGCCAGTAGTATAGGGGTCAGGGCAAAAAACATTCAGTACTTC. Full variable domain (missing parts from reference TRBV19 and TRBJ2-4): DGGITQSPKYLFRKEGQNVTLSCEQNLNHDAMYWYRQDPGQGLRLIYYSQIVNDFQKGDIAEGYSVSREKKESFPLTVTSAQKNPTAFYLCASSIGVRAKNIQYFGAGTRLSVL.

The chain has TRBV7-3 and TRBJ2-1, with no clear D. Germline V gene lookup returns CDR1 SGHTA and CDR2 FQGTGA. The length of the CDR3 is 17 residues. V lost 3 bases and J 0 bases, leaving 15 bases between the germline ends. The chain's CDR3 is CASSFRLDLSSYNEQFF. The CDR3 region has the DNA TGTGCCAGCAGCTTCAGACTTGATCTAAGCTCCTACAATGAGCAGTTCTTC.

CDR3 protein: CASADSGQETQYF. CDR3 sequence (DNA): TGTGCTAGTGCCGACTCAGGGCAAGAGACCCAGTACTTC. The rearrangement joins TRBV12-5 to TRBJ2-5; a weak D match, TRBD1 (5 bases). The CDR3 contains 13 residues. The ends were cut back, 7 bases at V and 2 bases at J, with 11 bases in the middle. Germline CDR1 reads LGHNT; CDR2 reads FRNRAP.

This chain uses TRBV4-3 with TRBJ2-4; D unclear. This CDR3 region has 16 residues. Per the germline V gene, CDR1 is LGHNA and CDR2 is YSLEER. The V and J ends lost 1 base and 0 bases respectively, with 10 bases between them. The chain's CDR3 is CASSQGLLLAKNIQYF. For the CDR3, the DNA is TGCGCCAGCAGCCAAGGACTCCTACTAGCCAAAAACATTCAGTACTTC.